This passage covers 3 T cell receptor beta chains from one sample sequenced in a study of response to subunit inactivated influenza vaccine. Using its own MiXCR run on the RT-PCR reads, TCRdb lists one record per CDR3 protein. The sample holds fewer than 650,000 distinct CDR3 sequences, 10% to 15% seen once. Sequenced material: PBMCs from blood, taken 45 days after vaccination. Receptors were obtained from a man in his fifties or sixties who received an inactivated influenza vaccine.

The table lists this clonotype with a few counts. This chain uses TRBV11-2 with TRBJ1-1, with D hard to call. In germline, CDR1 is SGHAT, CDR2 FQNNGV. This CDR3 has 13 residues. The V end lost 0 bases, the J end lost 1 base, and 3 bases lay between the germline ends. CDR3: CASSLDQNTEAFF. CDR3 in DNA: TGTGCCAGCAGCTTAGATCAGAACACTGAAGCTTTCTTT.

This chain joins TRBV14 and TRBJ2-2, with D hard to call. The V and J ends lost 2 bases and 7 bases respectively, with 2 bases between them. Per germline, CDR1 SGHDN and CDR2 FVKESK. The CDR3 is made up of 11 amino acids. CDR3 sequence: CASSQFGELFF. The CDR3 region has the DNA TGTGCCAGCAGCCAATTCGGGGAGCTGTTTTTT.

The CDR3 loop is CASSTPAPAPEAFF. The CDR3 DNA is TGTGCCAGCAGCACACCGGCCCCGGCCCCTGAAGCTTTCTTT. This chain uses TRBV7-9 with TRBJ1-1; no clear D gene. Germline V lookup: CDR1 SEHNR, CDR2 FQNEAQ (reference sequence). There are 14 residues in the CDR3. The germline V and J ends were trimmed by 5 bases and 6 bases, with 16 bases remaining between them. Complete variable domain (other parts from reference TRBV7-9 and TRBJ1-1): DTGVSQNPRHKITKRGQNVTFRCDPISEHNRLYWYRQTLGQGPEFLTYFQNEAQLEKSRLLSDRFSAERPKGSFSTLEIQRTEQGDSAMYLCASSTPAPAPEAFFGQGTRLTVV.